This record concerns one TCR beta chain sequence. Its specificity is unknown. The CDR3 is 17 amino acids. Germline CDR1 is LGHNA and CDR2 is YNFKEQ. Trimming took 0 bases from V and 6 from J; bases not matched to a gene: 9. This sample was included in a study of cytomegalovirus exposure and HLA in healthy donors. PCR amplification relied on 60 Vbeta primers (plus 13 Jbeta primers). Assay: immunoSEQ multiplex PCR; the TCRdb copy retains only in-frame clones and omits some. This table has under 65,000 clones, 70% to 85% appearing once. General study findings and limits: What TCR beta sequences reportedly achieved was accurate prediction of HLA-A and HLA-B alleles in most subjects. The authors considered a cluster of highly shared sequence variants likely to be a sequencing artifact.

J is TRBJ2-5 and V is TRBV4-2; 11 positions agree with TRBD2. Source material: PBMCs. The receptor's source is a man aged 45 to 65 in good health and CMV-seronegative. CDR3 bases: TGTGCCAGCAGCCAAGACAGGAGGCTAGCGGGGGGACAGACCCAGTACTTC. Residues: CASSQDRRLAGGQTQYF.